The 24 T cell receptor beta chains listed next were all sequenced from one sample in a study of vaccination and CD4 T cells after COVID-19. The Oncomine TCR Beta short-read assay generated sequence data from the DNA of cultured CD4+ T cells. TCRdb fed the PCR reads into MiXCR, producing one record per CDR3 protein. This repertoire shows 3,500 to 4,000 distinct CDR3 sequences, about a sixth found once; its top ten account for approximately 16%. Documented treatment: approximately 9-day PBMC culture with coronavirus spike peptide pools or control peptides (ViraFEST assay). No cognate antigen is known for these TCRs. Sequencing was performed on CD4+ T cells from blood, cultured in vitro. The receptors shown here come from a human donor who had recovered from COVID-19.

The table lists this clonotype with a few counts. V and J are TRBV7-6 and TRBJ1-4, with D possibly TRBD1 on 5 matching bases. V lost 3 bases, J lost 5 bases, and 13 bases lay in between. This CDR3 spans 15 amino acids. Germline V gene sequence: CDR1 SGHVS, CDR2 FNYEAQ. In DNA, the CDR3 is TGTGCCAGCAGCTTCGGACAAGCCTCAAATGAAAAACTGTTTTTT. Translating gives CASSFGQASNEKLFF.

The chain joins TRBV7-2 to TRBJ1-5; TRBD1 agrees at 8 bases. Germline V gene lookup returns CDR1 SGHTA and CDR2 FQGNSA. Trimming took 3 bases from V and 7 from J; bases not matched to a gene: 2. CDR3 length equals 13 residues. The CDR3 sequence is CASSFDRGQPQHF. The CDR3, as DNA: TGTGCCAGCAGCTTTGACAGGGGCCAGCCCCAGCATTTT.

This chain connects TRBV7-9 to TRBJ1-6; D possibly corresponds to TRBD1 (5 bases). The germline CDR1 and CDR2 sequences are SEHNR and FQNEAQ (reference sequence). The CDR3 is 17 amino acids. Trimming left V 5 bases short and J 4 bases short, with 18 bases between. Here the CDR3 DNA reads TGTGCCAGCAGCCCCAGCGGGGGGGGGTTATATAATTCACCCCTCCACTTT. This encodes CASSPSGGGLYNSPLHF. Looking up the rest from reference TRBV7-9 and TRBJ1-6 gives the full variable domain: DTGVSQNPRHKITKRGQNVTFRCDPISEHNRLYWYRQTLGQGPEFLTYFQNEAQLEKSRLLSDRFSAERPKGSFSTLEIQRTEQGDSAMYLCASSPSGGGLYNSPLHFGNGTRLTVT.

Comments on this clonotype: This sequence may be a read error, since a much larger clone differs from it by one base. The chain links TRBV19 to TRBJ2-1; possibly TRBD1 or TRBD2 for D (6 bases each). From germline, CDR1 is LNHDA and CDR2 SQIVND (reference sequence). The CDR3 sequence is 19 residues long. V gave up 2 bases and J gave up 7 bases, with 27 bases separating them. CDR3 in DNA: TGTGCCAGTAGTATAACGAGGGGGTTTCTCGGGGGCGGGCGAAATGAGCAGTTCTTC. Its translation: CASSITRGFLGGGRNEQFF.

A single count supports this clonotype. The J gene is TRBJ2-1, the V gene TRBV20-1, with TRBD2 matching 12 bases. CDR3 length: 12 residues. The trim removed 6 bases at V and 7 bases at J, leaving 1 base unmatched. Germline lookup yields CDR1 DFQATT and CDR2 SNEGSKA (reference sequence). The CDR3 bases are TGCAGTGCGCTAGCGGGGGGGAATGAGCAGTTCTTC. Translated: CSALAGGNEQFF.

This clonotype is medium-sized by share. The chain combines TRBV23-1 with TRBJ1-6, with D tentatively TRBD1 (6 bases). TRBV23-1 is an open reading frame, and its role is uncertain. There are 13 residues in the CDR3. Trimming took off 6 bases at V and 11 bases at J, with 14 bases between the two ends. CDR3 bases: TGCGCCAGCAGCCGAAGACAGGTTGCACCCCTCCACTTT. Its translation is CASSRRQVAPLHF.

The chain is built from TRBV5-6 and TRBJ1-1; 7 bases agree with TRBD1. The CDR3 runs 15 residues. Germline V CDR1 and CDR2: SGHDT, YYEEEE. After removal of 4 bases from V and 4 bases from J, the junction contained 10 bases not matched to a gene. CDR3 nucleotides: TGTGCCAGCAGCGATGGGGCAGGGGGATTCACTGAAGCTTTCTTT. This translates into CASSDGAGGFTEAFF.

The rearrangement links TRBV2 to TRBJ2-7; D remains ambiguous. The CDR3 is made up of 15 amino acids. Trimming removed 3 bases from V and 0 bases from J, with 12 bases in between. Germline values: CDR1 SNHLY, CDR2 FYNNEI. The DNA of the CDR3 is TGTGCCAGCAGTGATACCAGAGTTGGCTCCTACGAGCAGTACTTC. Encoded protein: CASSDTRVGSYEQYF. Full variable domain (outside the CDR3, taken from reference TRBV2 and TRBJ2-7): EPEVTQTPSHQVTQMGQEVILRCVPISNHLYFYWYRQILGQKVEFLVSFYNNEISEKSEIFDDQFSVERPDGSNFTLKIRSTKLEDSAMYFCASSDTRVGSYEQYFGPGTRLTVT.

V gene TRBV29-1 combines with J gene TRBJ1-4, with D perhaps matching TRBD1 (6 bases). In germline, CDR1 is SQVTM, CDR2 ANQGSEA. The CDR3 has 16 residues. V was shortened by 3 bases and J by 0 bases, with 14 bases between the two germline ends. The CDR3 spells CSVERAGDPTNEKLFF. The CDR3 nucleotides read TGCAGCGTTGAGAGGGCAGGGGACCCAACTAATGAAAAACTGTTTTTT.

This clonotype is medium-sized in the sample. The chain carries TRBV20-1 and TRBJ1-5; a weak D match, TRBD1 (5 bases). CDR1 is DFQATT, CDR2 SNEGSKA, per germline (reference sequence). The CDR3 is 13 amino acids. Deletions cut 1 base from V and 7 bases from J, with 11 bases between. The CDR3 coding sequence is TGCAGTGCTAGAGCAGGGCAGGACCAGCCCCAGCATTTT. The encoded protein is CSARAGQDQPQHF.

V is TRBV6-2 or TRBV6-3 and J is TRBJ2-5; 9 nucleotides line up with TRBD1. Germline V CDR1 and CDR2: MNHEY, SVGEGT. The CDR3 runs to 15 residues. Trimming at V came to 5 bases and at J to 7 bases, leaving 11 bases not matched to a gene. The CDR3 sequence: CASSPTRTGAGTQYF. The CDR3, as DNA: TGTGCCAGCAGTCCTACCCGGACAGGGGCAGGGACCCAGTACTTC.

The chain recombines TRBV30 with TRBJ2-6; the D is unclear. Germline-derived CDR1 and CDR2 are GTSNPN and SVGIG (reference sequence). V gave up 0 bases and J gave up 0 bases, with 6 bases separating them. This CDR3 comprises 15 residues. The CDR3 nucleotides read TGTGCCTGGAGTGTCCTAGGCTCTGGGGCCAACGTCCTGACTTTC. Its translation is CAWSVLGSGANVLTF.

The rearrangement links TRBV19 to TRBJ1-5, with 8 bases that match TRBD1. Germline V CDR1 and CDR2: LNHDA, SQIVND (reference sequence). CDR3 length equals 15 residues. The V gene end was trimmed by 4 bases and the J gene end by 5 bases; junction bases not matched to a gene: 7. Here the CDR3 DNA reads TGTGCCAGTAGTAGACAGGGGCCACTGGATCAGCCCCAGCATTTT. Its translation: CASSRQGPLDQPQHF.

This clonotype showed up just a few times. This chain joins TRBV7-2 and TRBJ1-1; D gene uncertain. Deletions cut 5 bases from V and 6 bases from J, with 13 bases between. CDR3 length: 13 residues. From germline, CDR1 is SGHTA and CDR2 FQGNSA. As DNA, the CDR3 is TGTGCCAGCAGCCCCGGGAGGGTAGCTGAAGCTTTCTTT. Protein product: CASSPGRVAEAFF.

This clonotype was picked up a small number of times. The gene calls are TRBV9 and TRBJ1-1; D ambiguous. Germline lookup yields CDR1 SGDLS and CDR2 YYNGEE. The CDR3 totals 14 residues. V was trimmed by 0 bases and J by 0 bases, leaving 6 bases between them. The CDR3 protein is CASSVGTMNTEAFF. CDR3 nucleotide sequence: TGTGCCAGCAGCGTAGGGACGATGAACACTGAAGCTTTCTTT.

The gene calls are TRBV5-1 and TRBJ2-1; possibly TRBD1 or TRBD2 for D (5 bases each). The CDR3 has 15 residues. V was cut by 1 base and J by 3 bases, with 11 bases left in between. CDR1 and CDR2 (germline): SGHRS, YFSETQ. The CDR3 is CASSLTRGNYNEQFF. Written as DNA, the CDR3 is TGCGCCAGCAGCTTGACTAGGGGAAACTACAATGAGCAGTTCTTC.

Regarding this clonotype: No DNA is shown, since the ends of the CDR3 on it are uncertain; the CDR3 is the one TCRdb lists. CDR3 sequence: CASSLVMGQETRYF. The chain links TRBV27 to TRBJ2-5. Germline V gives CDR1 MNHEY, CDR2 SMNVEV (reference sequence). The CDR3 is made up of 14 amino acids, end residues included.

This clonotype is medium-sized by share. The V and J genes are TRBV20-1 and TRBJ1-5; no firm D call. Germline CDR1 reads DFQATT; CDR2 reads SNEGSKA (reference sequence). This CDR3 is 15 amino acids long. The V and J ends lost 5 bases and 0 bases respectively, with 14 bases between them. Here the CDR3 reads CSASESSFSNQPQHF. Here the CDR3 DNA reads TGCAGTGCTTCAGAATCGTCCTTTAGCAATCAGCCCCAGCATTTT.

This clonotype was seen a handful of times. V and J are TRBV12-3 or TRBV12-4 and TRBJ1-2; 9 bases map to TRBD1. This CDR3 has 13 residues. V trimming: 6 bases; J trimming: 9 bases; junction bases outside the gene matches: 8. The CDR3, as DNA: TGTGCCAGCAGGCCTACAGGGGGCAGGAGCTACACCTTC. Its protein product is CASRPTGGRSYTF.

The rearrangement uses TRBV5-1 and TRBJ2-7; D gene unclear. V lost 0 bases to trimming and J lost 0 bases, with 16 bases between them. CDR3 length: 17 residues. Germline V gene sequence: CDR1 SGHRS, CDR2 YFSETQ. The DNA for the CDR3 is TGCGCCAGCAGCTTGGCGCCTGGGCACGAGACCTCCTACGAGCAGTACTTC. This encodes CASSLAPGHETSYEQYF.

This clonotype was seen a handful of times. The chain carries TRBV6-1 and TRBJ2-2, with 10 positions matching TRBD2. Germline CDR1 reads MNHNS; CDR2 reads SASEGT. Losses at the gene ends were 4 bases for V and 8 bases for J; bases not matched to a gene: 10. This CDR3 has 16 amino acids. The CDR3 coding sequence is TGTGCCAGCAGTGTGAGCGGGGGGGGAACCCCGGGGGAGCTGTTTTTT. Its translation is CASSVSGGGTPGELFF.

V gene TRBV2 combines with J gene TRBJ2-5; 10 positions match TRBD1. Germline V gene sequence: CDR1 SNHLY, CDR2 FYNNEI. The CDR3 runs 14 residues. V lost 6 bases and J lost 7; bases outside the gene matches: 8. The CDR3 spells CASSKDRGRGTQYF. In DNA, the CDR3 is TGTGCCAGCAGCAAGGACAGGGGGAGAGGGACCCAGTACTTC.

Notes on this clonotype: This may stem from a read error, because a much larger clone lies one nucleotide away. This chain uses TRBV29-1 with TRBJ1-2; D uncertain. Germline V gene sequence: CDR1 SQVTM, CDR2 ANQGSEA. The CDR3 consists of 13 residues. The CDR3 protein is CSIERVGVNGYTF. As DNA, the CDR3 is TGCAGCATTGAAAGAGTGGGAGTTAATGGCTACACCTTC.

Points on this clonotype: An end of the junction differs from the germline gene, which may be a read error. This CDR3 is CARSAPGPYYEQYF. CDR3 in DNA: TGTGCCCGGAGTGCGCCCGGGCCATACTACGAGCAGTACTTC. The J gene is TRBJ2-7, the V gene TRBV30; no reliable D call. Germline CDR1 is GTSNPN and CDR2 is SVGIG (reference sequence). The CDR3 is 14 amino acids.